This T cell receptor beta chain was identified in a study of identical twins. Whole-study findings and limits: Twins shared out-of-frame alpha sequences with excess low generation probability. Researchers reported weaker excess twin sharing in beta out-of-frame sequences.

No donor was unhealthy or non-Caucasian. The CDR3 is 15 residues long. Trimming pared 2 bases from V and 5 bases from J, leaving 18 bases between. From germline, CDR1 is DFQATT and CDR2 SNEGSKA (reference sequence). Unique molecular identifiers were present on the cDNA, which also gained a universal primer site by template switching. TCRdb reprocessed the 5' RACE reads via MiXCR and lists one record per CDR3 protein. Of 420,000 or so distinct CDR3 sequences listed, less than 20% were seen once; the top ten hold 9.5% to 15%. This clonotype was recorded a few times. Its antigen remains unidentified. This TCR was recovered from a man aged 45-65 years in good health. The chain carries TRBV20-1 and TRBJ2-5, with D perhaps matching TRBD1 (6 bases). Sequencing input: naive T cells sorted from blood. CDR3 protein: CSARQGSNPGETQYF. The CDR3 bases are TGCAGTGCTAGACAGGGGTCAAACCCCGGTGAGACCCAGTACTTC.